The entry below gives a single T cell receptor (beta chain) sequence along with its context. Its antigen is still unknown. The sample originates from a study of PD-1 blockade in classical Hodgkin lymphoma. Clones were sequenced by immunoSEQ multiplex PCR, and TCRdb holds only the in-frame ones, with some missing. The table lists around 66,000 clones, 75% to 90% of them singletons. The CDR3 loop spans 15 amino acids. Trimming shortened V by 5 bases and J by 0 bases, and 14 bases separated the two germline ends. The germline V gene encodes CDR1 MDHEN and CDR2 SYDVKM. Points from the study as a whole: Repertoire difference causes, possibly disease activity or prior therapy, remain undefined. By cycle point C4D1, TCR diversity had risen significantly in CD4+ cells (but not CD8+ cells). After ASCT, patients who started nivolumab under 1 year later were excluded.

Every patient had relapsed following autologous stem cell transplantation, and cohorts differed in brentuximab vedotin exposure. The starting material was peripheral blood mononuclear cells (PBMCs), obtained at baseline. V and J are TRBV28 and TRBJ2-7, with D possibly TRBD2 on 5 matching bases. The sequence was obtained from a human donor with classical Hodgkin lymphoma. The CDR3 DNA reads as TGTGCCAGCAGTCCACTAGGACTCGACTCCTACGAGCAGTACTTC. This gives the protein CASSPLGLDSYEQYF.